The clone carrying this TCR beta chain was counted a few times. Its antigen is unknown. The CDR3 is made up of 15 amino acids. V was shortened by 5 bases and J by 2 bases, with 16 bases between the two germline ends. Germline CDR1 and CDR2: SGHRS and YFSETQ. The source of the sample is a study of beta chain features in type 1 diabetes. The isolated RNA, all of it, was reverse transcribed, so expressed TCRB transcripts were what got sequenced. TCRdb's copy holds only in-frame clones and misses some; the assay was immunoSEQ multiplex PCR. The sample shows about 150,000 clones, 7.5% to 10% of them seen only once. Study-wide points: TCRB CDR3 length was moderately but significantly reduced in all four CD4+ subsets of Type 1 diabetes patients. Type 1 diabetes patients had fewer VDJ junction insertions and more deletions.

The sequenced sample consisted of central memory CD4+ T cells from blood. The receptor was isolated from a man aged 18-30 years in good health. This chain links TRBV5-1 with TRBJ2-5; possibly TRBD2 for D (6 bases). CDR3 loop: CASSLTGTPQETQYF. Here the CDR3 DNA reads TGCGCCAGCAGTCTTACCGGGACTCCGCAAGAGACCCAGTACTTC.